This T cell receptor (beta chain) was recovered during a study of blood T cell repertoires in COVID-19 (dated by TCRdb to the early 2020s). In terms of the full investigation: The collaborator samples originated in the United States, Italy and Spain and spanned the acute and convalescent phases of COVID-19. The prospective study material was composed of cDNA or gDNA derived from T cells, B-cell-depleted T cells, or PBMCs. Deeply sampled blood TCRbeta repertoires from subjects exposed to, actively infected with, or recovered from COVID-19 were included in the dataset. The repertoires were made available in a free public database intended to serve as a resource for research on the immune response to SARS-CoV-2. The samples were drawn from two sources: the first 160 participants of the ongoing ImmuneRACE study, and 1,254 subjects contributed by 6 global collaborators. The sample metadata nearly always contained a de-identified subject ID, COVID-19 status, age in years and sex. Where available, HLA class I and class II types were taken from metadata supplied by the sample provider and were not determined by assay-based typing. General findings and caveats noted by the study authors: The quantity of clinical and demographic metadata differed by source and by participant and was supplied without curation.

The collaborating institutions used their own protocols to collect whole blood in K2EDTA tubes. For TCRbeta analysis, collaborators shipped samples as frozen whole blood, isolated PBMCs, or DNA extracted from either of those sample types. This clone was found once. Its antigen has not been determined. There are no base qualities to consult, and no much larger clone falls within one base. CDR1 and CDR2, looked up from the germline V gene, are SGHRS and YFSETQ. The junction shows trimming of 7 bases on V and 8 bases on J, and the gene matches do not reach 6 bases of it. Its CDR3 holds 14 amino acids, cysteine through phenylalanine. The entry retains the CDR3 DNA only, 42 bases that are in frame from base 1. The immunoSEQ Assay, a bias-controlled multiplex PCR, was used to amplify TCRbeta CDR3 regions from genomic DNA. Regarding the original processing steps: Nucleated cell counts per sample were estimated from amplification of reference gene primers within the assay. Sequence reads were collapsed and filtered to measure the absolute abundance of every unique TCRbeta CDR3 rearrangement. For each sample, productive Simpson clonality was calculated as the square root of Simpson's diversity index over productive rearrangements. TCRdb limited this immuneACCESS table to in-frame rearrangements with V and J called. A share of clones is missing; checked studies link under half to unresolved V genes, and the rest is unexplained. V and J calls and clone size come straight from that table; D and trimming were deduced from the DNA. For this sample the table gives around 60,000 clones, of which roughly 90% were detected only once. The top ten constitute approximately 4% of the sample.

The chain was built from TRBV5-1 and TRBJ2-1; the central 13 bases match TRBD2. Sequenced: peripheral blood. The clonotype originates from a human donor in a cohort sampled during active COVID-19. The nucleotide sequence is given as TGCGCCAGCGGACTAGCGGGAGCTACCGATGAGCAGTTCTTC. This sequence encodes CASGLAGATDEQFF.